This is a list of T cell receptor beta chains from one sample in a study of regulatory T cells in long-lasting Graves disease. TCRdb redid the calling of the multiplex PCR reads with MiXCR, one entry per CDR3 protein. The table shows 700,000 or so distinct CDR3 sequences, with 30% occurring only once. Sequencing was performed on peripheral blood mononuclear cells (PBMCs), taken when the disease was refractory, from a patient treated with antithyroid drugs. Source of these receptors: a female donor with Graves disease. Each CDR3 is given with its conserved first and last residue. D genes are given only for firm matches. A clone size is listed for some rows: how often the clone was seen (once, few, many), or a class if it is expanded.

d_gene,abundance,j_gene,v_gene,CDR3aa,CDR3nt
NA,many,TRBJ1-2,TRBV15,CATSRDLADPERTF,TGTGCCACCAGCAGAGATTTGGCGGATCCAGAACGGACCTTC
NA,many,TRBJ1-1,TRBV2,CASMRVGTEAFF,TGTGCCAGCATGAGGGTCGGCACTGAAGCTTTCTTT
NA,few,TRBJ1-6,TRBV27,CASSLASPSYNSPLHF,TGTGCCAGCAGTTTAGCCAGCCCCTCCTATAATTCACCCCTCCACTTT
NA,few,TRBJ2-2,TRBV20-1,CSARVGGKNTGELFF,TGCAGTGCTAGAGTTGGCGGAAAGAACACCGGGGAGCTGTTTTTT
TRBD1,few,TRBJ1-1,TRBV10-3,CAISDRSPRQGAKVRVVSEAFF,TGTGCCATCAGTGACCGTTCCCCCCGACAGGGGGCGAAAGTTCGGGTTGTTTCTGAAGCTTTCTTT
TRBD1,few,TRBJ1-2,TRBV20-1,CSARTGYNYGYTF,TGCAGTGCTAGGACAGGGTATAACTATGGCTACACCTTC
TRBD1,NA,TRBJ2-7,TRBV12-5,CASGLGQATYEQYF,TGTGCTAGTGGCTTAGGACAGGCAACCTACGAGCAGTACTTC
NA,many,TRBJ2-7,TRBV12-3/TRBV12-4,CASSPRRDQPYEQYF,TGTGCCAGCAGTCCAAGACGGGACCAGCCCTACGAGCAGTACTTC
NA,few,TRBJ2-5,TRBV6-9,CASSYGPPGGGLETQYF,TGTGCCAGCAGTTATGGTCCCCCCGGTGGGGGGCTTGAGACCCAGTACTTC
NA,few,TRBJ1-1,TRBV15,CATSRERDTEAFF,TGTGCCACCAGCAGAGAACGGGACACTGAAGCTTTCTTT
NA,many,TRBJ2-7,TRBV11-1,CASSLWAGGSYEQYF,TGTGCCAGCAGTCTCTGGGCTGGGGGGAGTTACGAGCAGTACTTC
NA,NA,TRBJ2-7,TRBV19,CASSPNLSYEQYF,TGTGCCAGTAGCCCGAACCTCTCCTACGAGCAGTACTTC
NA,few,TRBJ1-1,TRBV13,CASEAENMNTEAFF,TGTGCCAGCGAGGCAGAAAACATGAACACTGAAGCTTTCTTT
NA,NA,TRBJ1-2,TRBV7-2,CASSPPRWEGGTF,TGTGCCAGCAGCCCGCCCCGCTGGGAGGGAGGCACCTTC
NA,many,TRBJ1-1,TRBV12-3/TRBV12-4,CASSLSGGGNTEAFF,TGTGCCAGCAGTCTTTCGGGGGGGGGAAACACTGAAGCTTTCTTT
NA,few,TRBJ1-5,TRBV19,CASSFGMSQPQHF,TGTGCCAGTAGTTTTGGGATGTCTCAGCCCCAGCATTTT
NA,few,TRBJ1-3,TRBV2,CASRRGEVTGNTIYF,TGTGCCAGCAGGAGGGGGGAAGTAACTGGAAACACCATATATTTT